A selection of T cell receptor beta chains follows, all from one sample in a study of regulatory T cells in long-lasting Graves disease. TCRdb re-derived calls from the multiplex PCR reads in MiXCR, one entry per CDR3 protein. The data hold 440,000 or so distinct CDR3 sequences, with about 15% observed a single time. The data were also submitted as part of a second study, on T cells in Graves' hyperthyroidism and ophthalmopathy.

The source was peripheral blood mononuclear cells (PBMCs), collected at new diagnosis, from a patient treated with antithyroid drugs. These TCRs come from a woman aged 25 to 39 with Graves disease. Each CDR3 is given with its conserved first and last residue. The order of the fields is CDR3 protein, D gene, J gene, V gene. The D gene is left open where the match is weak.

cdr3_aa: CASSRNLYEQYF
d_call: -
j_call: TRBJ2-7
v_call: TRBV14

cdr3_aa: CACVWREDVKNIQYF
d_call: TRBD2
j_call: TRBJ2-4
v_call: TRBV6-1

cdr3_aa: CATQTRIRFTDTQYF
d_call: -
j_call: TRBJ2-3
v_call: TRBV28

cdr3_aa: CASSFRLDSSNQPQHF
d_call: -
j_call: TRBJ1-5
v_call: TRBV12-3/TRBV12-4

cdr3_aa: CASSHGTGVLSGDYEQYF
d_call: TRBD1
j_call: TRBJ2-7
v_call: TRBV4-1

cdr3_aa: CASSHRAGYTGELFF
d_call: -
j_call: TRBJ2-2
v_call: TRBV14

cdr3_aa: CATSGTGDSYNEQFF
d_call: -
j_call: TRBJ2-1
v_call: TRBV24-1

cdr3_aa: CASSLALGTPGNTIYF
d_call: -
j_call: TRBJ1-3
v_call: TRBV12-3/TRBV12-4

cdr3_aa: CASSGQGASYTF
d_call: TRBD1
j_call: TRBJ1-2
v_call: TRBV2

cdr3_aa: CASGPGLAGYEQYF
d_call: TRBD2
j_call: TRBJ2-7
v_call: TRBV19

cdr3_aa: CASSLGQGTDGYTF
d_call: -
j_call: TRBJ1-2
v_call: TRBV13

cdr3_aa: CASSSAWASGKTYEQYF
d_call: TRBD2
j_call: TRBJ2-7
v_call: TRBV5-1

cdr3_aa: CASSPEPGLGDEQFF
d_call: TRBD2
j_call: TRBJ2-1
v_call: TRBV7-2

cdr3_aa: CSVASQGGQFF
d_call: -
j_call: TRBJ2-1
v_call: TRBV29-1

cdr3_aa: CASSLAGTTTDTQYF
d_call: TRBD2
j_call: TRBJ2-3
v_call: TRBV5-1

cdr3_aa: CASSPAWTGPYEQYF
d_call: TRBD1
j_call: TRBJ2-7
v_call: TRBV3-1

cdr3_aa: CASSSQTGLGFRNTIYF
d_call: -
j_call: TRBJ1-3
v_call: TRBV12-3/TRBV12-4

cdr3_aa: CASSQRWLAGNEQFF
d_call: TRBD2
j_call: TRBJ2-1
v_call: TRBV4-1